This T cell receptor beta chain originates from a study of T-cell reconstitution after alpha-beta-depleted transplantation in children. General study points: Elevated TCRbeta diversity at day 60 was traced, in some patients, to surviving recipient T cells and thymic progenitors. Several hundred expanded graft clones reportedly were the source of alpha-beta T cells about two months after transplant.

The germline V gene has CDR1 SGHRS and CDR2 YFSETQ. The CDR3 sequence is 13 residues long. A note on this clonotype: Its cognate antigen is unknown. A read error may produce the germline difference seen at one junction end.

This sample's TCRbeta library carried unique molecular identifier barcodes. TCRdb re-analysed the PCR reads in MiXCR, keeping a single row per CDR3 protein. This sample has fewer than 350,000 distinct CDR3 sequences, with roughly 12% found just once. The chain carries TRBV5-1 and TRBJ2-1; possible D gene TRBD2, 6 bases. The specimen comprised peripheral blood, sampled 180 days after TCRalphabeta/CD19-depleted stem cell transplant. This receptor was taken from a male patient under 10 years old who had a stem cell transplant for chronic granulomatous disease, so the T cells may come from the graft donor. The CDR3 spells CTSSLEGYNEQFF. The DNA of the CDR3 is TGCACCAGCAGCTTGGAGGGATACAATGAGCAGTTCTTC.